The rows below give T cell receptor beta chains drawn from one sample of a study of CXCR3-negative and CXCR3-positive naive CD8 T cells. Using the 5' RACE reads, TCRdb records one entry per CDR3 protein without DNA. Here the sample table reports around 140,000 distinct CDR3 sequences. The sequencing input was naive CXCR3- CD8+ T cells from blood. These receptors were obtained from a human donor in good health. Some clones in this sample may be carry-over from other donors' samples. CDR3s include the opening cysteine and the closing phenylalanine or tryptophan.

cdr3_aa	v_call	j_call	cdr3_length
CASRPTEHVYNEQFF	TRBV3-2	TRBJ2-1	15
CASSGDRSEQYF	TRBV12-3/TRBV12-4	TRBJ2-7	12
CASRTGTPYSNQPQHF	TRBV12-3/TRBV12-4	TRBJ1-5	16
CASSFVSSGDSYEQYF	TRBV28	TRBJ2-7	16
CASSVTPMPTDTQYF	TRBV7-9	TRBJ2-3	15
CASSLGQFGRDNEQLF	TRBV11-2	TRBJ2-1	16
CASSLLVRAQPQHF	TRBV28	TRBJ1-5	14
CASRSPPQIQGQGEQFF	TRBV5-1	TRBJ2-1	17
CASSLVDAGAGFLFF	TRBV7-9	TRBJ2-1	15
CSVETGRGDSYEQYF	TRBV29-1	TRBJ2-7	15
CASSSRDRVYSPLHF	TRBV6-2/TRBV6-3	TRBJ1-6	15
CASSRQGYEQYF	TRBV5-1	TRBJ2-7	12
CASNPMGGPVYEQYF	TRBV5-1	TRBJ2-7	15
CASSQGQGNSPLHF	TRBV4-2	TRBJ1-6	14
CAWSVLTDASYEQYF	TRBV30	TRBJ2-7	15
CASSQASGRASVWTGELFF	TRBV4-1	TRBJ2-2	19
CAWSVSSGDQFF	TRBV30	TRBJ2-1	12
CSASADPGLEARETQYF	TRBV20-1	TRBJ2-5	17
CASSQTSGRYNEQFF	TRBV7-8	TRBJ2-1	15
CSARDPGKTYNEQFF	TRBV20-1	TRBJ2-1	15
CASSPGADYEQYF	TRBV7-2	TRBJ2-7	13
CASSLMAGGYNEQFF	TRBV28	TRBJ2-1	15
CASSLGPRVVGKNIQYF	TRBV7-9	TRBJ2-4	17
CASSFAGSSYNEQFF	TRBV28	TRBJ2-1	15
CSYGPNYGYTF	TRBV29-1	TRBJ1-2	11
CASSQDLTVLSGANVLTF	TRBV4-2	TRBJ2-6	18
CASSSQGIRETQYF	TRBV7-9	TRBJ2-5	14
CASSLILAGGVETQYF	TRBV27	TRBJ2-5	16
CASSTGLAGDASTDTQYF	TRBV28	TRBJ2-3	18
CASSLEGTMNTGELFF	TRBV28	TRBJ2-2	16
CSARVQGYEQYF	TRBV20-1	TRBJ2-7	12
CASSSEDVSETQYF	TRBV6-2/TRBV6-3	TRBJ2-5	14
CASSPSGIGTGELFF	TRBV3-1	TRBJ2-2	15
CASSSRQRYNSPLHF	TRBV28	TRBJ1-6	15
CASSLDGLLPGKDTQYF	TRBV28	TRBJ2-3	17
CASRGQGDEAFF	TRBV7-9	TRBJ1-1	12
CASKSGAGSYYEQYF	TRBV6-5	TRBJ2-7	15
CASTGGNFEQYF	TRBV6-6	TRBJ2-7	12
CASSYSYAGGLTDTQYF	TRBV6-5	TRBJ2-3	17